The rows below give T cell receptor beta chains drawn from one sample of a study of Ad26.COV2.S vaccination and SARS-CoV-2 variants. This table comes from immunoSEQ multiplex PCR, and its TCRdb copy is limited to in-frame clones, with some not included. The repertoire has around 320,000 clones, 86% of them found once; the top ten carry roughly 2.1%. Material: peripheral blood, obtained in a trial of Ad26.COV2.S vaccine versus placebo. All receptors come from a person aged 18-60 years who received the Ad26.COV2.S COVID-19 vaccine or a placebo. The CDR3 runs from the conserved cysteine through the conserved F or W. The D gene is left open where the match is weak.

j_call,d_call,v_call,cdr3_nt,cdr3_aa
TRBJ1-2,TRBD1,TRBV18,TGTGCCAGCTCACCCGGGACAGCGGGACGGGATGGCTACACCTTC,CASSPGTAGRDGYTF
TRBJ1-3,NA,TRBV5-4,TGTGCCAGCAGCTCCAGTTCGGGTGGAAACACCATATATTTT,CASSSSSGGNTIYF
TRBJ2-5,NA,TRBV3-1/TRBV3-2,TGTGCCAGCAGCCAAGAGAAGGGTTTGGAGACCCAGTACTTC,CASSQEKGLETQYF
TRBJ1-1,NA,TRBV3-1/TRBV3-2,TGTGCCAGCAGCCAATGGCCTCACTTCCTGGGGATGAACACTGAAGCTTTCTTT,CASSQWPHFLGMNTEAFF
TRBJ1-1,NA,TRBV30,TGTGCCTGGGTGCAGGGGAACACTGAAGCTTTCTTT,CAWVQGNTEAFF
TRBJ2-3,NA,TRBV5-4,TGTGCCAGCAGCTTGGGCGGGGCCGATACGCAGTATTTT,CASSLGGADTQYF
TRBJ2-5,NA,TRBV24-1,TGTGCCACCAGTGCCGGTGCGGGACCCTGGGGAGAGACCCAGTACTTC,CATSAGAGPWGETQYF
TRBJ1-2,NA,TRBV18,TGTGCCAGCTCAATTGGGTATGGCTACACCTTC,CASSIGYGYTF
TRBJ1-5,NA,TRBV7-2,TGTGCCAGCAGCTACCCCCCCCGGCAGGGTTGGAATCAGCCCCAGCATTTT,CASSYPPRQGWNQPQHF
TRBJ2-2,NA,TRBV7-2,TGTGCCAGCAGCTTAGGGGGGGAGCGCACCGGGGAGCTGTTTTTT,CASSLGGERTGELFF
TRBJ1-5,NA,TRBV27,TGTGCCAGCAGTTTGCGCCGGGGAGAACCAAATCAGCCCCAGCATTTT,CASSLRRGEPNQPQHF
TRBJ2-7,NA,TRBV5-1,TGCGCCAGCAGCTTGGGGGGGACCTCCTACGAGCAGTACTTC,CASSLGGTSYEQYF
TRBJ2-7,NA,TRBV5-6,TGTGCCAGCAGCTTGCTCTCAGGGGTTCCTCTCTACGAGCAGTACTTC,CASSLLSGVPLYEQYF
TRBJ1-3,TRBD1,TRBV10-3,TGTGCCATCAGGAACCCCACAGGGGGTCAAAGGATTTCTGGAAACACCATATATTTT,CAIRNPTGGQRISGNTIYF
TRBJ2-3,TRBD2,TRBV5-1,TGCGCCAGCAGCTTGGGTCCAGCGGGGGTAGCAGATACGCAGTATTTT,CASSLGPAGVADTQYF
TRBJ2-1,NA,TRBV13,TGTGCCAGCAGAGGGGGGGTCGGAAATGAGCAGTTCTTC,CASRGGVGNEQFF
TRBJ1-2,NA,TRBV5-4,TGTGCCAGCAGCTCCCTACAGGGAACGGGAGGCTACACCTTC,CASSSLQGTGGYTF
TRBJ1-2,NA,TRBV29-1,TGCAGCGTTTACATAAACTATGGCTACACCTTC,CSVYINYGYTF
TRBJ2-2,NA,TRBV11-2,TGTGCCAGCAGCCTCCAGGGGAAGAACACCGGGGAGCTGTTTTTT,CASSLQGKNTGELFF
TRBJ1-2,NA,TRBV5-5,TGTGCCAGCACTCCAAGCAGCTTGCGTGGCTACACCTTC,CASTPSSLRGYTF
TRBJ2-1,TRBD2,TRBV7-2,TGTGCCAGCAGGTCCGGTATTCCGGCGGGGGGGCAGTTCTTC,CASRSGIPAGGQFF
TRBJ1-1,NA,TRBV21-1,TGTGCCAGCAGCCTAAACCCCGTATTGAAGGGGTTAGGCGTGGTTGGTAGCACTGAAGCTTTCTTT,CASSLNPVLKGLGVVGSTEAFF